This record looks at one T cell receptor (beta chain) sequence and its context. These data are taken from a study of regulatory T cells in long-lasting Graves disease. CDR3-region Arm-PCR and iRepertoire HTBI primers produced the TCR beta libraries. Each CDR3 protein gets one entry after TCRdb re-called the multiplex PCR reads with MiXCR. The repertoire holds hundreds of thousands of distinct CDR3 sequences, with around 15% as singletons. The length of the CDR3 is 15 residues. Between the trimmed V and J ends, which lost 2 bases and 6 bases, there was a span of 11 bases. Germline V lookup: CDR1 MDHEN, CDR2 SYDVKM. Time point reported: newly diagnosed GD, antithyroid drugs for less than 3 months. From RNA extracted from PBMCs, the TCR library was made. Separately, the same data were catalogued under a study of T cells in Graves' hyperthyroidism and ophthalmopathy.

The receptor was isolated from a woman in her 30s with Graves disease. This chain uses TRBV28 with TRBJ1-6; no reliable D call. This sample comprised peripheral blood mononuclear cells (PBMCs), obtained at new diagnosis, from a patient treated with antithyroid drugs. The CDR3 sequence: CASSLMDLSNSPLHF. The CDR3 region has the DNA TGTGCCAGCAGTTTAATGGATTTAAGTAATTCACCCCTCCACTTT.